This TCR beta chain originates from a study of identical twins' blood T cells. TCRdb reanalysed the 5' RACE reads using MiXCR and keeps one entry per CDR3 protein. The table records a few hundred thousand distinct CDR3 sequences, around 30% of them present only once. This CDR3 region has 13 residues. The V and J ends lost 1 base and 5 bases respectively, with 8 bases between them. Germline V gives CDR1 SQVTM, CDR2 ANQGSEA. The table lists this clonotype with many counts. The receptor comes from a woman aged 18-49 years in good health. The V gene is TRBV29-1, the J gene TRBJ2-2; D call uncertain. The sample was PBMCs. The CDR3 coding sequence is TGCAGCGTTGAAGGACGAGGAACCGGGGAGCTGTTTTTT. Translated: CSVEGRGTGELFF.